This T cell receptor beta chain came from a study of blood T cells in healthy people across ages. The study's findings and limits: Aged donors had fewer naive CD4+ cells and lower diversity than long-lived donors. Correlation between TCR beta diversity and naive T cell percentage was strong.

Germline lookup yields CDR1 SEHNR and CDR2 FQNEAQ (reference sequence). The CDR3 runs 15 residues. V lost 4 bases and J 8 bases, leaving 17 bases between the germline ends. To note about this clonotype: Its antigen is unknown.

Per-sample yields of isolated PBMCs were at least 6 million. Alongside a J-beta primer mix, a sample-barcoded 5' primer served in a second PCR lasting roughly 7 to 11 cycles. From the 5' RACE reads, TCRdb called clonotypes with MiXCR, one entry per CDR3 protein. This table holds more than 1,000,000 distinct CDR3 sequences, 20% to 25% found once. In addition, the sample was reused for a study of T cells of mothers and their children. That source notes: Three healthy Caucasian mothers and their six children were the donors.

The origin of this receptor is a girl aged 2-10 years in good health. J is TRBJ1-4 and V is TRBV7-9, with a possible D match to TRBD1 (5 bases). Input material: blood. This chain's CDR3 is CASSSPQGWNEKLFF. CDR3 nucleotides: TGTGCCAGCAGCTCGCCCCAGGGATGGAACGAAAAACTGTTTTTT.